The T cell receptor beta chain described here comes from a study of neurological immune-mediated disorders. TCRdb analysed the 5' RACE reads with MiXCR anew, one entry per CDR3 protein. Among 45,000 or so distinct CDR3 sequences, roughly 6.3% were seen once, and the ten largest hold around 0.6%. This clonotype was counted many times. Each sorted-subset library came from some 980,000 CD4+ or CD8+ T cells. Source material: CD4+ T cells from blood. This receptor was obtained from a woman aged 40 to 55 in good health.

The CDR3 protein is CASSLEVMNTEAFF. The DNA of the CDR3 is TGCGCCAGCAGCTTGGAGGTGATGAACACTGAAGCTTTCTTT. V is TRBV5-1 and J is TRBJ1-1; D gene unclear. Germline V lookup: CDR1 SGHRS, CDR2 YFSETQ. This CDR3 region has 14 residues. V shed 0 bases and J shed 0 bases, with 6 bases lying between them.